The next 30 T cell receptor beta chains were all read from a single sample in a study of metastatic and nonmetastatic thyroid tumors. Prior to thyroid surgery, none of the patients had received any treatment. TCRdb re-analyzed the PCR reads through MiXCR. The sample has 15,000 to 20,000 clones; under 30% are singletons. The sequenced material came from adjacent normal tissue. Receptors were obtained from a female donor with papillary thyroid cancer or a benign thyroid nodule (not recorded which). Some clones in this sample may be carry-over from other donors' samples.

This clone came up a few times. Possible read error: a much larger clone is one base away. This sample includes further DNA sequences coding for the same CDR3. This chain uses TRBV7-9 with TRBJ1-2; no firm D call. Germline-derived CDR1 and CDR2 are SEHNR and FQNEAQ (reference sequence). The CDR3 contains 14 residues. CDR3 nucleotides: TGTGCCAGCAGCCCCACCACCCCGCCAGATGGTTACACCTTC. Its translation: CASSPTTPPDGYTF.

This clone was observed many times. The rearrangement joins TRBV20-1 to TRBJ2-7, with 7 positions matching TRBD1. CDR1 is DFQATT, CDR2 SNEGSKA, per germline (reference sequence). The J segment lost 3 bases and the V segment lost 6 bases, leaving 11 bases of the junction unmatched. The CDR3 consists of 14 residues. The CDR3 protein is CSAIARGSFYEQYF. CDR3 nucleotides: TGCAGTGCCATAGCCAGGGGGTCATTCTACGAGCAGTACTTC.

Of note for this clone: The junction differs from germline at one of its ends, possibly a read error. The chain uses TRBV15 and TRBJ1-3; unclear D gene. The CDR3 length is 13 residues. Germline V gene lookup returns CDR1 LNHNV and CDR2 YYDKDF (reference sequence). In nucleotides, the CDR3 is TGTGCCATCAGCAGAGTTACGGGAAACACCATATATTTT. Its translation is CAISRVTGNTIYF.

This clone was seen more than once but under ten times. CDR3 DNA sequence: TGTGCCAGCAGCCGGGACAGGGTTACGAACACTGAAGCTTTCTTT. Translating gives CASSRDRVTNTEAFF. The gene calls are TRBV6-1 and TRBJ1-1, with 9 positions matching TRBD1. The CDR3 spans 15 residues. Germline V gives CDR1 MNHNS, CDR2 SASEGT. Trimming removed 6 bases from V and 1 base from J; junction bases left unmatched: 6.

By sample share, this clone is medium-sized. This rearrangement joins TRBV6-1 to TRBJ2-1, with TRBD1 as a possible D gene (6 bases). V dropped 6 bases and J dropped 1 base, with 13 bases sitting between them. This CDR3 has 15 residues. CDR1 and CDR2 (germline): MNHNS, SASEGT. CDR3 DNA: TGTGCCAGCAGCCTAACAGGGTTTTCCTACAATGAGCAGTTCTTC. This translates into CASSLTGFSYNEQFF.

This clone was detected only a few times. The genes are TRBV24-1 and TRBJ2-3, with D tentatively TRBD2 (6 bases). This CDR3 has 12 amino acids. Trimming stripped 10 bases from V and 5 bases from J, with 12 bases between. The germline V gene encodes CDR1 KGHDR and CDR2 SFDVKD. The CDR3 sequence is CATGAEGDTQYF. The CDR3 DNA reads as TGTGCCACTGGAGCGGAGGGAGATACGCAGTATTTT.

By share of the sample, this clone is medium-sized. V and J are TRBV6-1 and TRBJ1-2; possibly TRBD1 for D (5 bases). The CDR3 consists of 13 residues. Trimming left V 2 bases short and J 2 bases short, with 6 bases between. CDR1 and CDR2 from the germline V gene are MNHNS and SASEGT. The CDR3, as DNA: TGTGCCAGCAGTGAACGGGACAACTATGGCTACACCTTC. It codes for CASSERDNYGYTF.

This clone was picked up one time. The gene calls are TRBV4-1 and TRBJ1-5; 8 nucleotides agree with TRBD1. The germline V gene encodes CDR1 MGHRA and CDR2 YSYEKL. The trim removed 2 bases at V and 6 bases at J, leaving 9 bases unmatched. The CDR3 runs to 16 residues. CDR3 in amino acids: CASSQCGTGGGQPQHF. CDR3 DNA: TGCGCCAGCAGCCAATGTGGGACAGGTGGCGGTCAGCCCCAGCATTTT.

This clone occurred a few times. The gene calls are TRBV7-8 and TRBJ2-7; TRBD2 agrees at 9 bases. CDR3 length: 15 amino acids. V lost 5 bases to trimming and J lost 3 bases; unmatched junction nucleotides: 8. In germline, CDR1 is SGHVS, CDR2 FQNEAQ. CDR3 bases: TGTGCCAGCAGCGACGTAGCGGGAGACGTCTACGAGCAGTACTTC. Protein product: CASSDVAGDVYEQYF.

By its share, this clone is medium-sized. The V gene is TRBV28, the J gene TRBJ2-3; 8 bases match TRBD2. J was trimmed by 1 base and V by 3 bases; bases with no gene match: 6. The CDR3 sequence is 16 residues long. Germline CDR1 is MDHEN and CDR2 is SYDVKM. The CDR3 spells CASSFPRAGGTDTQYF. CDR3 DNA: TGTGCCAGCAGTTTCCCTAGAGCGGGAGGCACAGATACGCAGTATTTT.

This sequence joins TRBV7-3 and TRBJ2-7; D is tentatively TRBD1 or TRBD2 (5 bases each). CDR1 is SGHTA and CDR2 is FQGTGA in the germline V gene. Trimming shortened V by 3 bases and J by 2 bases, and 14 bases separated the two germline ends. This CDR3 comprises 15 residues. The CDR3 nucleotides read TGTGCCAGCAGCTTGGGACCGGGTCCTGCCTACGAGCAGTACTTC. It codes for CASSLGPGPAYEQYF.

The genes are TRBV28 and TRBJ2-7, with 12 bases matching TRBD1. There are 20 residues in the CDR3. V lost 2 bases and J lost 5; bases outside the gene matches: 19. Germline CDR1 is MDHEN and CDR2 is SYDVKM. CDR3 sequence reads: CASSLLLGTGGGKGLDEQYF. DNA for the CDR3: TGTGCCAGCAGTTTACTGCTCGGGACAGGGGGCGGTAAAGGCTTGGACGAGCAGTACTTC.

The V and J genes are TRBV5-1 and TRBJ2-5; 12 nucleotides match TRBD2. Germline loops: CDR1 SGHRS, CDR2 YFSETQ. This CDR3 has 18 residues. V was pared by 3 bases and J by 2 bases, with 11 bases of the junction left unmatched. CDR3 in amino acids: CASSWGLAGYGGQETQYF. CDR3 DNA sequence: TGCGCCAGCAGCTGGGGACTAGCGGGCTACGGGGGGCAAGAGACCCAGTACTTC.

Turning to this clone: At one boundary the junction diverges from the germline segment, which might be a read error. The chain links TRBV5-1 to TRBJ2-3, with unresolved D. Germline CDR1 is SGHRS and CDR2 is YFSETQ. The length of the CDR3 is 12 residues. CDR3 sequence reads: CSSSSTVDTQYF. The CDR3 DNA is TGCTCCAGCAGCTCGACGGTGGATACGCAGTATTTT.

By share, this clone ranks as medium-sized. In the same sample, other DNA sequences code for this CDR3. The rearrangement links TRBV28 to TRBJ1-5; TRBD1 aligns across 9 bases. Trimming took 5 bases from V and 6 from J; bases not matched to a gene: 20. CDR3 length: 19 amino acids. CDR1 is MDHEN and CDR2 is SYDVKM in the germline V gene. Written as DNA, the CDR3 is TGTGCCAGCAGTCCTCAAACAGGGGGCTCACGTACGGTTACTCAGCCCCAGCATTTT. It is translated as CASSPQTGGSRTVTQPQHF.

This clone is labeled as medium-sized (0.01 to 0.1%). V gene TRBV2 combines with J gene TRBJ1-2; 7 bases fit TRBD1. The CDR3 extends over 13 amino acids. Trimming at V came to 7 bases and at J to 0 bases, leaving 2 bases not matched to a gene. Germline CDR1 and CDR2: SNHLY and FYNNEI. CDR3 residues: CASNDRANYGYTF. The CDR3, as DNA: TGTGCCAGCAACGACAGGGCTAACTATGGCTACACCTTC.

This clone has ten or more counts. The chain is built from TRBV11-2 and TRBJ2-3; 16 positions match TRBD2. V lost 4 bases and J lost 4; bases outside the gene matches: 2. The CDR3 loop spans 16 amino acids. The germline V gene has CDR1 SGHAT and CDR2 FQNNGV. CDR3 in amino acids: CASSSGTSGRADTQYF. The DNA for the CDR3 is TGTGCCAGCAGCTCTGGGACTAGCGGGAGGGCAGATACGCAGTATTTT.

This clone was detected only a few times. A single base separates this from a much larger clone, so it may be a read error. The chain links TRBV15 to TRBJ2-4; 12 nucleotides align to TRBD1. Germline CDR1 is LNHNV and CDR2 is YYDKDF (reference sequence). V shed 3 bases and J 9 bases; nucleotides not matched to a gene: 9. The CDR3 spans 16 residues. CDR3 amino acids: CATSRLGTGGAGIQYF. In DNA form, the CDR3 reads TGTGCCACCAGCAGGCTAGGGACAGGGGGCGCAGGCATTCAGTACTTC. The complete variable domain, with remaining parts taken from reference TRBV15 and TRBJ2-4, reads DAMVIQNPRYQVTQFGKPVTLSCSQTLNHNVMYWYQQKSSQAPKLLFHYYDKDFNNEADTPDNFQSRRPNTSFCFLDIRSPGLGDTAMYLCATSRLGTGGAGIQYFGAGTRLSVL.

In its sample, this clone is medium-sized. This chain links TRBV6-1 with TRBJ1-5, with D possibly TRBD1 on 5 matching bases. The CDR3 extends over 15 amino acids. Germline-derived CDR1 and CDR2 are MNHNS and SASEGT. V was pared by 6 bases and J by 3 bases, with 15 bases between. CDR3 DNA: TGTGCCAGCAGCCCGGTCGTGGGGCCCAATCAGCCCCAGCATTTT. Amino acids: CASSPVVGPNQPQHF.

Sample share makes this clone medium-sized (0.01 to 0.1%). The CDR3 DNA reads as TGTGCCAGCAGCCCGTCGCACGCTAACTATGGCTACACCTTC. Protein sequence: CASSPSHANYGYTF. V and J are TRBV6-1 and TRBJ1-2; no definite D call. Trimming took off 6 bases at V and 0 bases at J, with 11 bases between the two ends. Germline CDR1 reads MNHNS; CDR2 reads SASEGT. This CDR3 is 14 amino acids long.

Ten or more counts support this clone. This rearrangement joins TRBV10-3 to TRBJ1-3; D not certain. This CDR3 spans 13 amino acids. V was cut by 2 bases and J by 4 bases, with 6 bases left in between. Per germline, CDR1 ENHRY and CDR2 SYGVKD. This CDR3 reads CAISEGLGNTIYF. CDR3 sequence (DNA): TGTGCCATCAGTGAGGGGTTGGGAAACACCATATATTTT.

This clone was recorded many times. CDR3 nucleotides: TGTGCCAGCAGCGTAACCGGGACAGGGTCTGGTGGCTACACCTTC. It encodes CASSVTGTGSGGYTF. The chain carries TRBV9 and TRBJ1-2; 9 bases are a match to TRBD1. CDR1 and CDR2 (germline): SGDLS, YYNGEE. The CDR3 is made up of 15 amino acids. The V segment lost 1 base and the J segment 7 bases; nucleotides outside the gene matches: 8.

As concerns this clone: The CDR3 carries no conserved terminal phenylalanine or tryptophan, so it likely arises from a read error. V gene TRBV5-1 combines with J gene TRBJ2-7; D possibly uses TRBD1 or TRBD2 (6 bases each). The CDR3 has 18 residues. Trimming stripped 7 bases from V and 1 base from J, with 27 bases between. Looked up from germline, CDR1 is SGHRS and CDR2 is YFSETQ. In DNA form, the CDR3 reads TGCGCCAGCCGAGGTGGGGGGCTTGCGGTAGGTTTTTCCTACGAGCAGTACCTC. Translation gives CASRGGGLAVGFSYEQYL.

The V gene is TRBV4-3, the J gene TRBJ2-7; TRBD1 might be the D (6 bases). The CDR3 runs 14 residues. Germline V lookup: CDR1 LGHNA, CDR2 YSLEER. V lost 3 bases, J lost 3 bases, and 12 bases lay in between. The CDR3 sequence is CASSHLRDNYEQYF. CDR3 coding DNA: TGCGCCAGCAGCCACCTCCGGGACAACTACGAGCAGTACTTC.

This clone has only one observation. The chain carries TRBV7-8 and TRBJ2-7; D may match TRBD1 or TRBD2 (6 bases each). Trimming left V 4 bases short and J 5 bases short, with 15 bases between. Germline V gene lookup returns CDR1 SGHVS and CDR2 FQNEAQ. This CDR3 spans 14 amino acids. CDR3: CASSSEGVSNEQYF. Here the CDR3 DNA reads TGTGCCAGCAGCTCGGAGGGGGTCTCGAACGAGCAGTACTTC.

Ten or more counts support this clone. The chain recombines TRBV5-1 with TRBJ2-1; 7 nucleotides line up with TRBD1. Germline CDR1 and CDR2: SGHRS and YFSETQ. CDR3 length: 16 residues. Losses at the gene ends were 2 bases for V and 2 bases for J; bases not matched to a gene: 7. This CDR3 is CASSFFRDSTYNEQFF. The CDR3 nucleotides are TGCGCCAGCAGCTTTTTCCGGGACAGTACCTACAATGAGCAGTTCTTC.

This clone was picked up one time. The chain is built from TRBV11-2 and TRBJ2-5, with 8 nucleotides matching TRBD1. The V gene's germline CDR1 is SGHAT and CDR2 FQNNGV. The J segment lost 9 bases and the V segment lost 7 bases, leaving 16 bases of the junction unmatched. There are 15 residues in the CDR3. The CDR3 is CASILYGQGGEAQYF. CDR3 DNA: TGTGCCAGCATCCTTTATGGACAGGGAGGTGAGGCCCAGTACTTC.

The chain carries TRBV7-2 and TRBJ2-5; D unclear. CDR1 and CDR2 (germline): SGHTA, FQGNSA. Trimming stripped 1 base from V and 2 bases from J, with 11 bases between. This CDR3 has 15 amino acids. CDR3 amino acids: CASSLEYLLQETQYF. DNA of the CDR3: TGTGCCAGCAGCTTAGAGTACTTGCTGCAAGAGACCCAGTACTTC. The variable domain in full, with the rest retrieved from reference TRBV7-2 and TRBJ2-5, is GAGVSQSPSNKVTEKGKDVELRCDPISGHTALYWYRQSLGQGLEFLIYFQGNSAPDKSGLPSDRFSAERTGGSVSTLTIQRTQQEDSAVYLCASSLEYLLQETQYFGPGTRLLVL.

This clone was seen many times. The gene calls are TRBV7-9 and TRBJ2-2; D gene ambiguous. The CDR3 is 13 residues long. V was pared by 1 base and J by 6 bases, with 6 bases between. Per germline, CDR1 SEHNR and CDR2 FQNEAQ (reference sequence). CDR3 residues: CASSLELSGELFF. Here the CDR3 DNA reads TGTGCCAGCAGCTTAGAGCTCTCCGGGGAGCTGTTTTTT.

This clone was detected many times. This sequence joins TRBV9 and TRBJ2-1, with TRBD2 matching 7 bases. The CDR3 covers 17 residues. The junction had 7 bases not matched to a gene; V was cut back by 0 bases and J by 1 base. Germline loops: CDR1 SGDLS, CDR2 YYNGEE. In DNA, the CDR3 is TGTGCCAGCAGCGTAGATCCGGGGGGACGGTCCTACAATGAGCAGTTCTTC. Its protein product is CASSVDPGGRSYNEQFF.